The rows below give T cell receptor beta chains drawn from one sample of a study of human T cells and chemical hapten exposure. TCRdb itself ran the RACE reads through MiXCR, one entry per CDR3 protein. The data hold about 180,000 distinct CDR3 sequences, with around 30% observed a single time. The sequencing here drew on whole blood, taken in connection with sensitization to the hapten diphenylcyclopropenone (DPC). The origin of the receptors is a woman in her thirties with alopecia areata. Some clones in this sample may be carry-over from other donors' samples. The CDR3 runs from the conserved cysteine through the conserved F or W. The order of the fields is D gene, J gene, clone size, V gene, CDR3 length, CDR3 DNA, CDR3 protein. The D gene is left open where the match is weak. Some rows have no size entry. The others give once, few or many, or a class for an expanded clone.

>TRBD1|TRBJ2-7|-|TRBV10-3|14
TGTGCCATCACCTCAGGACAGGGAACATACGAGCAGTACTTC
CAITSGQGTYEQYF
>-|TRBJ2-7|-|TRBV6-2/TRBV6-3|17
TGTGCCAGCAGTACCCTTGTAGGGGACCGCTCCTCCTACGAGCAGTACTTC
CASSTLVGDRSSYEQYF
>-|TRBJ2-2|-|TRBV11-1|14
TGTGCCAGCAGGTCGGCAGGGCGCACCGGGGAGCTGTTTTTT
CASRSAGRTGELFF
>TRBD1|TRBJ2-7|-|TRBV18|14
TGTGCCAGCTCCGGGACAGGGGTCTCCTACGAGCAGTACTTC
CASSGTGVSYEQYF
>-|TRBJ2-1|few|TRBV7-3|15
TGTGCCAGCAGCTTAATAGTTGGGCGGTACAATGAGCAGTTCTTC
CASSLIVGRYNEQFF
>-|TRBJ1-1|-|TRBV30|12
TGTGCCTGGAGTGTATACCACACTGAAGCTTTCTTT
CAWSVYHTEAFF
>TRBD2|TRBJ2-7|-|TRBV29-1|14
TGCAGCGCCTCCGGGACTAGCGGGTCCTACGAGCAGTACTTC
CSASGTSGSYEQYF
>TRBD1|TRBJ2-7|-|TRBV5-1|15
TGCGCCAGCAGCCAAGGGACAGGGGGCAACTACGAGCAGTACTTC
CASSQGTGGNYEQYF
>TRBD2|TRBJ2-5|few|TRBV27|14
TGTGCCAGCGGCAAGGGGTTAGCGGGGGAGACCCAGTACTTC
CASGKGLAGETQYF
>TRBD1|TRBJ1-2|-|TRBV5-6|17
TGTGCCAGCAGCTTGATCGACAGGGGGACTTTGAACTATGGCTACACCTTC
CASSLIDRGTLNYGYTF
>-|TRBJ2-5|-|TRBV9|15
TGTGCCAGCAGCGTAATGGGGGAGAGGGAGGAGACCCAGTACTTC
CASSVMGEREETQYF
>-|TRBJ2-2|once|TRBV28|15
TGTGCCAGCAGGGCCCATACAGGGAACACCGGGGAGCTGTTTTTT
CASRAHTGNTGELFF
>-|TRBJ1-2|-|TRBV29-1|12
TGCAGCGTTCAGGAGTACCGGGATGGCTACACCTTC
CSVQEYRDGYTF
>-|TRBJ1-1|-|TRBV28|12
TGTGCCAGCAAGGACAGTCGGGCTGAAGCTTTCTTT
CASKDSRAEAFF
>TRBD2|TRBJ2-7|few|TRBV4-3|15
TGCGCCAGCAGCCGCGCTAGCGGGGGGGCATACGAGCAGTACTTC
CASSRASGGAYEQYF
>-|TRBJ2-1|few|TRBV5-1|14
TGCGCCAGCAGCTTGGAGGGGACTGTCGGTGAGCAGTTCTTC
CASSLEGTVGEQFF
>-|TRBJ1-1|-|TRBV6-5|16
TGTGCCAGCAGTTACTCGACTGTGACACAGAACACTGAAGCTTTCTTT
CASSYSTVTQNTEAFF
>TRBD1|TRBJ2-1|few|TRBV7-2|14
TGTGCCAGCACGTCGGACAGGAATGGGGATGAGCAGTTCTTC
CASTSDRNGDEQFF
>-|TRBJ2-7|-|TRBV28|12
TGTGCCAGCAGTTTACCCTTGGACGAGCAGTACTTC
CASSLPLDEQYF
>TRBD2|TRBJ2-1|-|TRBV7-9|15
TGTGCCAGCGGCGGGAGGGGTAGCTCCTACAATGAGCAGTTCTTC
CASGGRGSSYNEQFF
>TRBD1|TRBJ2-7|-|TRBV28|12
TGTGCCACCGAGCTCGACAGGGACGAGCAGTACTTC
CATELDRDEQYF
>-|TRBJ1-2|-|TRBV29-1|14
TGCAGCGCCCGACGAGGAGGGGATAACTATGGCTACACCTTC
CSARRGGDNYGYTF
>TRBD1|TRBJ2-7|few|TRBV6-6|15
TGTGCCAGCAGGCCCGGGACAGGGTTTTTCTACGAGCAGTACTTC
CASRPGTGFFYEQYF
>TRBD1|TRBJ1-1|few|TRBV27|14
TGTGCCAGCAGTTTCAGGGGGCGAATAGCTGAAGCTTTCTTT
CASSFRGRIAEAFF
>-|TRBJ1-1|few|TRBV12-5|15
TGTGCTAGTGGTTTGCACCACAAGGGGGACACTGAAGCTTTCTTT
CASGLHHKGDTEAFF
>TRBD1|TRBJ1-6|-|TRBV28|14
TGTGCCAGCAGCTCACAGGGGGCTAATTCACCCCTCCACTTT
CASSSQGANSPLHF
>-|TRBJ1-2|-|TRBV4-2|15
TGTGCCAGCAGCCAAGATGCCGGGGGAGTAGTTGGCTACACCTTC
CASSQDAGGVVGYTF
>-|TRBJ1-1|few|TRBV20-1|12
TGCAGTGCGAAGGGGAAACGTGCTGAAGCTTTCTTT
CSAKGKRAEAFF
>-|TRBJ1-1|-|TRBV11-3|16
TGTGCCAGCACCCTGGAGGGACTCAATTGGAACACTGAAGCTTTCTTT
CASTLEGLNWNTEAFF
>TRBD1|TRBJ1-2|-|TRBV2|15
TGTGCCAGCAGTCGGACAGGGAACGCCAACTATGGCTACACCTTC
CASSRTGNANYGYTF
>-|TRBJ1-5|many|TRBV12-3/TRBV12-4|12
TGTGCCAGCAGTTTAATGGTGCAGCCCCAGCATTTT
CASSLMVQPQHF
>-|TRBJ1-1|-|TRBV11-3|13
TGTGCCAGCAGCTTAGTAACGGGGGCTGAAGCTTTCTTT
CASSLVTGAEAFF
>-|TRBJ2-1|-|TRBV5-6|13
TGTGCCAGCAGCTCAAGCGACTACAATGAGCAGTTCTTC
CASSSSDYNEQFF
>TRBD2|TRBJ2-1|-|TRBV29-1|15
TGCAGCGTTGAAGATAATAGCGGGAGGACTAATGAGCAGTTCTTC
CSVEDNSGRTNEQFF
>TRBD2|TRBJ2-5|-|TRBV6-1|15
TGTGCCAGCAGTGAAGGAGGTAGCGGGCTAGAGACCCAGTACTTC
CASSEGGSGLETQYF
>-|TRBJ2-1|-|TRBV20-1|15
TGCAGTGCTGACAACATAGTGAGCTCCTACAATGAGCAGTTCTTC
CSADNIVSSYNEQFF
>-|TRBJ2-4|-|TRBV29-1|11
TGCAGCGTGGATACAGGGAACATTCAGTACTTC
CSVDTGNIQYF
>-|TRBJ1-1|few|TRBV6-1|15
TGTGCCAGCAGTGAATTGGACAGCCGGAACACTGAAGCTTTCTTT
CASSELDSRNTEAFF
>TRBD2|TRBJ2-1|few|TRBV11-3|14
TGTGCCAGCAGCTTAGGAGGGACTAGCAATGAGCAGTTCTTC
CASSLGGTSNEQFF
>-|TRBJ1-3|many|TRBV20-1|13
TGCAGTGCTAACTCAGTCTCTGGAAACACCATATATTTT
CSANSVSGNTIYF
>TRBD1|TRBJ2-1|many|TRBV6-5|15
TGTGCCAGCAGTATCCTGGGACAGGGGGCCGGTGAGCAGTTCTTC
CASSILGQGAGEQFF
>-|TRBJ2-7|few|TRBV4-3|14
TGCGCCAGCAGCCAAGGGACAGCCGCCTACGAGCAGTACTTC
CASSQGTAAYEQYF
>TRBD1|TRBJ1-6|-|TRBV3-1|15
TGTGCCAGCAGCCAAAACACAGGGGATAATTCACCCCTCCACTTT
CASSQNTGDNSPLHF
>-|TRBJ2-7|-|TRBV7-2|16
TGTGCCAGCAGCTCCCAGGCGGGCCCCCTCGCCTCCGAGCAGTACTTC
CASSSQAGPLASEQYF
>-|TRBJ2-3|few|TRBV4-3|16
TGCGCCAGCAGCCAAGTAACACCAGGGGGCACAGATACGCAGTATTTT
CASSQVTPGGTDTQYF
>-|TRBJ1-6|-|TRBV10-3|15
TGTGCCATCAGTGACGGACCGCCAGCTCGTTCACCCCTCCACTTT
CAISDGPPARSPLHF
>-|TRBJ1-4|few|TRBV28|12
TGTGCCAGCAGTTCTTCCTCCAGGGAACTGTTTTTT
CASSSSSRELFF
>TRBD1|TRBJ2-1|few|TRBV20-1|17
TGCAGTGCTAGAGTCTACCAACCGGGACAGGGATTCTATGAGCAGTTCTTC
CSARVYQPGQGFYEQFF
>-|TRBJ1-1|-|TRBV6-2/TRBV6-3|13
TGTGCCAGCATTAAGGGGGGACTGACGACGGCTTTCTTT
CASIKGGLTTAFF
>-|TRBJ2-1|-|TRBV10-3|13
TGTGCCATCATGACCAACGAGGGGAATGAGCAGTTCTTC
CAIMTNEGNEQFF